This T cell receptor beta chain derives from a study of shared clonotypes between healthy human individuals. Study results and caveats: The rarefaction results pointed to incomplete sorted-subset sequencing despite large depth. Estimated clonotype richness was generally higher in naive than memory subsets.

The CDR3 loop spans 11 amino acids. Trimming took 4 bases from V and 7 from J, leaving 9 bases between them. CDR1 and CDR2 (germline): SGHRS, YFSETQ. The assay was immunoSEQ multiplex PCR, and TCRdb's table has in-frame clones only and misses some. Here the sample spans roughly 2,000,000 clones, 90% to 95% being singletons. Note on this clone: Its matching antigen is unknown.

Naive CD8 isolation took CD45RO-negative cells positively selected for CCR7 and excluded terminally differentiated effector memory CD45RA+ cells. The chain carries TRBV5-1 and TRBJ2-7; D is perhaps TRBD1 (5 bases). The receptor was derived from a man between 18 and 29 years old in good health. Some clones in this sample may be carry-over from other donors' samples. Input material: naive CD8+ T cells from PBMCs. The CDR3 region has the DNA TGCGCCAGCAGCGGAGCAGGGGAGCAGTACTTC. Its translation: CASSGAGEQYF.